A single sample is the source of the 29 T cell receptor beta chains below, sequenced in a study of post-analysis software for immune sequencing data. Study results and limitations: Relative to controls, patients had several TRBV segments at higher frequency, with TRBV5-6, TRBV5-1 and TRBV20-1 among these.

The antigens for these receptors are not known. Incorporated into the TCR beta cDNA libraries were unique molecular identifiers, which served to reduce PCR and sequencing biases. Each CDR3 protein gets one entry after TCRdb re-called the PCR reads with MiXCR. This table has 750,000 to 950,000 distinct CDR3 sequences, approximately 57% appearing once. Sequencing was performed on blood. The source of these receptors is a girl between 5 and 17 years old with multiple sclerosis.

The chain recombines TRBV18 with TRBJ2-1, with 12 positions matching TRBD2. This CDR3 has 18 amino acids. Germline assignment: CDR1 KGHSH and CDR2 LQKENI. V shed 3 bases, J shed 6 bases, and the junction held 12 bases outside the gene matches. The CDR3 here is CASSPPRLAGERANEQFF. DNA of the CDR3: TGTGCCAGCTCACCGCCTCGACTAGCGGGAGAGAGGGCCAATGAGCAGTTCTTC.

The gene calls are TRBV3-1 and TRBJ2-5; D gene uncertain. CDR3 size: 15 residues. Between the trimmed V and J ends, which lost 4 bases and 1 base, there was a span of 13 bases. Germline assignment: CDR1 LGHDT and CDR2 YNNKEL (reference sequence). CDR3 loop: CASSLPIAIQETQYF. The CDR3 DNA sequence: TGTGCCAGCAGCCTCCCGATCGCGATCCAAGAGACCCAGTACTTC.

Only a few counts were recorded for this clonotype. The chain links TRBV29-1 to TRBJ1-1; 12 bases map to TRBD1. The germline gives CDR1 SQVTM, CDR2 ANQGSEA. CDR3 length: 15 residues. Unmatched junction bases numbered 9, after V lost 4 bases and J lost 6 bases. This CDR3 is CSVVGTGGGSAEAFF. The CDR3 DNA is TGCAGCGTTGTGGGGACAGGGGGCGGTTCTGCTGAAGCTTTCTTT.

CDR3 protein: CASLEWETQYF. The CDR3 DNA is TGTGCCAGCTTAGAGTGGGAGACCCAGTACTTC. V is TRBV6-1 and J is TRBJ2-5; D is ambiguous. Trimming shortened V by 8 bases and J by 5 bases, and 9 bases separated the two germline ends. CDR3 length: 11 residues. CDR1 and CDR2 (germline): MNHNS, SASEGT.

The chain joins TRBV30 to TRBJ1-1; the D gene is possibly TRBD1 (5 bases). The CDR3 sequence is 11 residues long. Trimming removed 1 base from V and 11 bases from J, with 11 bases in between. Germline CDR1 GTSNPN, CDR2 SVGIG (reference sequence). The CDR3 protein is CAWSGTGPAFF. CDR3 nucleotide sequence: TGTGCCTGGAGTGGCACGGGGCCGGCTTTCTTT.

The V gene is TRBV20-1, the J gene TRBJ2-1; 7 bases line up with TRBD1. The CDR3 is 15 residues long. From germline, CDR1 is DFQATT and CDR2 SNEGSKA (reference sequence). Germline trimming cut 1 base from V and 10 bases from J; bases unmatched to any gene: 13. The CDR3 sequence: CSARGWDSLGLEQFF. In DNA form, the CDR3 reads TGCAGTGCTAGAGGTTGGGACAGCCTGGGGTTGGAGCAGTTCTTC.

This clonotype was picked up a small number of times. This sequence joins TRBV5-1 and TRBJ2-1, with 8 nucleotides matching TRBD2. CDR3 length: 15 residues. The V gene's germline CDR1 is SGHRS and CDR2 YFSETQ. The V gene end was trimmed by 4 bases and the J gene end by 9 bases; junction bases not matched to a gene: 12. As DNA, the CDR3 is TGCGCCAGCAGCCCGGCAGGAGCGGGAGTGCTTGAGCAGTTCTTC. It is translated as CASSPAGAGVLEQFF.

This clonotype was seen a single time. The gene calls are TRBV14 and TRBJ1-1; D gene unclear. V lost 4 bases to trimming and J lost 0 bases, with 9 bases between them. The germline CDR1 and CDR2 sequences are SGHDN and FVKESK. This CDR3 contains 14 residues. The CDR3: CASSPRFMNTEAFF. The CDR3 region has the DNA TGTGCCAGCAGCCCCAGGTTCATGAACACTGAAGCTTTCTTT.

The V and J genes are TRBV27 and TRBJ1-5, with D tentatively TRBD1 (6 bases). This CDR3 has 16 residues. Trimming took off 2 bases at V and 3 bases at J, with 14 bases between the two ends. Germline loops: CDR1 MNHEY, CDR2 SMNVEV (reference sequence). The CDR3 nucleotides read TGTGCCAGCAGTTTAAGATGGTGGGACAACAATCAGCCCCAGCATTTT. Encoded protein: CASSLRWWDNNQPQHF.

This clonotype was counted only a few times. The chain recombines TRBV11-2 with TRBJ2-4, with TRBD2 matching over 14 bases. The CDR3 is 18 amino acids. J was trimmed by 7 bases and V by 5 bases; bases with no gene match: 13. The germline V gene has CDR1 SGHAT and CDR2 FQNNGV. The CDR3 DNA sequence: TGTGCCAGCAGCCGTACCAGAGTGGGACTAGCGGGAGATAACATTCAGTACTTC. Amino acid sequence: CASSRTRVGLAGDNIQYF.

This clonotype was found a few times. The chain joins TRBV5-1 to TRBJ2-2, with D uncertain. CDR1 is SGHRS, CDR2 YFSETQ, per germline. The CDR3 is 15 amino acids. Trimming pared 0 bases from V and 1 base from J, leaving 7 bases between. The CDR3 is CASSLGDLNTGELFF. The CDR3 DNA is TGCGCCAGCAGCTTGGGCGACTTGAACACCGGGGAGCTGTTTTTT.

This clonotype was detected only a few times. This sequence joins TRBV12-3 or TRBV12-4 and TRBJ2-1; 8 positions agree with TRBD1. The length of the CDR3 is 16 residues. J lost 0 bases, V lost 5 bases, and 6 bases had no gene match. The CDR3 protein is CASSRPTGGSYNEQFF. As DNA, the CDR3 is TGTGCCAGCAGTCGGCCCACAGGGGGCTCCTACAATGAGCAGTTCTTC.

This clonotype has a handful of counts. CDR3 loop: CASSLVPSGGPGGTQYF. The CDR3 coding sequence is TGTGCCAGCAGCTTAGTCCCTAGCGGGGGCCCGGGGGGTACGCAGTATTTT. This chain links TRBV7-8 with TRBJ2-3; 10 bases align to TRBD2. Germline CDR1 reads SGHVS; CDR2 reads FQNEAQ. After removal of 1 base from V and 8 bases from J, the junction contained 12 bases not matched to a gene. CDR3 size: 17 residues.

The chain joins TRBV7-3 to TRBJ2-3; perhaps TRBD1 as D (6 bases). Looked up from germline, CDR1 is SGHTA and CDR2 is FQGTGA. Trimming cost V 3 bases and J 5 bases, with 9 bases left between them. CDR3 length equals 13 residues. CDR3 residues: CASSFSQGDTQYF. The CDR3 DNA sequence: TGTGCCAGCAGCTTTTCACAGGGAGATACGCAGTATTTT.

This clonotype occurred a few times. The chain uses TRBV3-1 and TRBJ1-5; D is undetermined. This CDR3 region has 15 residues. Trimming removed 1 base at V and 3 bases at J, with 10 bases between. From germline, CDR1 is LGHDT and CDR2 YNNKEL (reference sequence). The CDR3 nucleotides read TGTGCCAGCAGCCAAGGAGGTTTCGCCAATCAGCCCCAGCATTTT. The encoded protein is CASSQGGFANQPQHF.

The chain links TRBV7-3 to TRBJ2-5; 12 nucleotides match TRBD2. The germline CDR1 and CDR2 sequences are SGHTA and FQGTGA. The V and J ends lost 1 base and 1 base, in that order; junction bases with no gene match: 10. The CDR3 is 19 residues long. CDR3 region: CASSLIGLAGRNSQETQYF. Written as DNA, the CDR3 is TGTGCCAGCAGCTTAATAGGACTAGCGGGGCGCAACTCCCAAGAGACCCAGTACTTC.

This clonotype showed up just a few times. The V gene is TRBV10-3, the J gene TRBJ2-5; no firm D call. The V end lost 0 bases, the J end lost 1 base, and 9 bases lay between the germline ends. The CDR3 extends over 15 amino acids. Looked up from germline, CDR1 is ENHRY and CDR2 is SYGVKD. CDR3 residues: CAISESISSQETQYF. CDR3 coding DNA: TGTGCCATCAGTGAGTCTATCAGCAGCCAAGAGACCCAGTACTTC.

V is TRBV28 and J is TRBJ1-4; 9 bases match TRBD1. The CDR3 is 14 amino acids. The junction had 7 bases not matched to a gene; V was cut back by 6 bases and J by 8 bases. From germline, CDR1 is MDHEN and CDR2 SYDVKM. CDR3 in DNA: TGTGCCAGCAGAACAGGGGGCGAATCCGAAAAACTGTTTTTT. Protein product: CASRTGGESEKLFF.

The CDR3: CASSTNLWLAGRPSSDTQYF. The CDR3 DNA is TGTGCCAGCAGCACAAACTTGTGGCTAGCGGGTCGTCCATCCTCAGATACGCAGTATTTT. The chain links TRBV7-2 to TRBJ2-3, with 8 bases that match TRBD2. J was trimmed by 4 bases and V by 5 bases; bases with no gene match: 23. Germline CDR1 reads SGHTA; CDR2 reads FQGNSA. CDR3 length equals 20 residues.

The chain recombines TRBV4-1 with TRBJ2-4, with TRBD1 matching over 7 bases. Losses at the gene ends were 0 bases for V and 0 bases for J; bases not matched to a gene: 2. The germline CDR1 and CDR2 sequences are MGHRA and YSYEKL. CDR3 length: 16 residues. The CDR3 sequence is CASSQETGVAKNIQYF. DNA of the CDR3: TGCGCCAGCAGCCAAGAAACAGGGGTAGCCAAAAACATTCAGTACTTC.

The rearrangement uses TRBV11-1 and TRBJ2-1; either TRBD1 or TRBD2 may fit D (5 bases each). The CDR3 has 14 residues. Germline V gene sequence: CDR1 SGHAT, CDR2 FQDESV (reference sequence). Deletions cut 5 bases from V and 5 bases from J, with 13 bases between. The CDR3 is CASSPGRGNNEQFF. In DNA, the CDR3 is TGTGCCAGCAGCCCGGGACGGGGTAACAATGAGCAGTTCTTC.

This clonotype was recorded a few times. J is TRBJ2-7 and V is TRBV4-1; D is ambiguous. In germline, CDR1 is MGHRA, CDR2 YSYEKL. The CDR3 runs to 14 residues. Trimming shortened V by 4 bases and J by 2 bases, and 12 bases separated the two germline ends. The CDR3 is CASSPPIRTYEQYF. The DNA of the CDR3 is TGCGCCAGCAGCCCACCGATTCGTACCTACGAGCAGTACTTC.

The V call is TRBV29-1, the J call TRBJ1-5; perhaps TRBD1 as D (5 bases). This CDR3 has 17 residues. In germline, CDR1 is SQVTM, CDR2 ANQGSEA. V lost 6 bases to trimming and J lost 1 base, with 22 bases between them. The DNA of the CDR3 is TGCAGCGTGATACTAGCTCGGGGGGTAGAGAGCAATCAGCCCCAGCATTTT. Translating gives CSVILARGVESNQPQHF. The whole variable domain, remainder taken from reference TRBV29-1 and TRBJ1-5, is SAVISQKPSRDICQRGTSLTIQCQVDSQVTMMFWYRQQPGQSLTLIATANQGSEATYESGFVIDKFPISRPNLTFSTLTVSNMSPEDSSIYLCSVILARGVESNQPQHFGDGTRLSIL.

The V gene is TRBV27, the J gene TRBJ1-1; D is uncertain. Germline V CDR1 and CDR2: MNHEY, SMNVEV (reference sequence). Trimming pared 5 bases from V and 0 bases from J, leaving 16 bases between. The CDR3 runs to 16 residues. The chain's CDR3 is CASSPRTGEMNTEAFF. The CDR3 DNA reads TGTGCCAGCAGTCCACGGACGGGAGAGATGAACACTGAAGCTTTCTTT.

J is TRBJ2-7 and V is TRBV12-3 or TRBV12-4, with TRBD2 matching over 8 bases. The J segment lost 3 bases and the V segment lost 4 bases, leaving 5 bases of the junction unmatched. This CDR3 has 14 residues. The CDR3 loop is CASSSGLARYEQYF. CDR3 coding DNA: TGTGCCAGCAGTTCAGGACTAGCTCGCTACGAGCAGTACTTC.

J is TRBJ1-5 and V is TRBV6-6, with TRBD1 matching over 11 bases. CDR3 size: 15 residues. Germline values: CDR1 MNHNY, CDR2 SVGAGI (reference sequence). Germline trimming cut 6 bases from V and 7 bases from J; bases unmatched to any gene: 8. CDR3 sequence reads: CASSSDRGRGQPQHF. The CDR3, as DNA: TGTGCCAGCAGCTCGGACAGGGGGCGAGGACAGCCCCAGCATTTT.

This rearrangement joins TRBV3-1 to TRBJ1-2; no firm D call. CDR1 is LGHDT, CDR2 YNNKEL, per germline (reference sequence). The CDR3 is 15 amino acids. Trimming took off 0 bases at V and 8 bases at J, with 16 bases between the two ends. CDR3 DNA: TGTGCCAGCAGCCAAGATTTTCGGCGTATGGGCGGCTACACCTTC. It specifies CASSQDFRRMGGYTF.

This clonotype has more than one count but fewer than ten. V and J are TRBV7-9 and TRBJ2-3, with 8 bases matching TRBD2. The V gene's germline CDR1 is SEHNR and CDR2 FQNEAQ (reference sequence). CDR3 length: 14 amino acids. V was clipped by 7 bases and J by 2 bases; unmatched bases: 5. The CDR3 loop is CASTAGGFTDTQYF. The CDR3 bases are TGTGCCAGCACCGCGGGAGGATTCACAGATACGCAGTATTTT.

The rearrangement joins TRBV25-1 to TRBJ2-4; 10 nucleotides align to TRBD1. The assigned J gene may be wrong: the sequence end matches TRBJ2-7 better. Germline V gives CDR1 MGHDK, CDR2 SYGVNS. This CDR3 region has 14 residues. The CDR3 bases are TGTGCCAGCAGAAGACAGGGGGCTTTCAGCGAGCAGTACTTC. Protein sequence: CASRRQGAFSEQYF.